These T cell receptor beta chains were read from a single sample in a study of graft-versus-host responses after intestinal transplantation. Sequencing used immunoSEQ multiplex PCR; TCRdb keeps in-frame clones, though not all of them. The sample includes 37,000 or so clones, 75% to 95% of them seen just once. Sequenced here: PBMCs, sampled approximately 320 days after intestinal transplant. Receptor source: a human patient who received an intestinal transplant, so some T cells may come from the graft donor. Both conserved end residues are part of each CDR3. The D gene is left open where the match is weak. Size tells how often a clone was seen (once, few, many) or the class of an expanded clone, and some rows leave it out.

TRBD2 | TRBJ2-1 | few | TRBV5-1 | TGCGCCAGCAGCCCAGCGGGAAGCTCCTACAATGAGCAGTTCTTC | CASSPAGSSYNEQFF
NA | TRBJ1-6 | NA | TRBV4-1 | TGCGCCAGCAGCCAAGTCGGACTCCTAATAAAGTCACCCCTCCACTTT | CASSQVGLLIKSPLHF
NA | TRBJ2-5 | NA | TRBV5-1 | TGCGCCAGCAGCTTGGGCGGGGGCTGGGAGACCCAGTACTTC | CASSLGGGWETQYF
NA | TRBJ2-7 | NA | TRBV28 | TGTGCCAGCAGTTTGGTGGGTTACGAGCAGTACTTC | CASSLVGYEQYF
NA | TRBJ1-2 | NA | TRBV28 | TGTGCCAGCAGTTTGATTCGCGACGTTGGGGGGGCGGCTGGCTACACCTTC | CASSLIRDVGGAAGYTF
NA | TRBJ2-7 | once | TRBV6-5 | TGTGCCAGCAGTCAATCTAGTAATTCCTACGAGCAGTACTTC | CASSQSSNSYEQYF
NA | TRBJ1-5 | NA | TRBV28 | TGTGCCAGCAGGCAGGGGTTCAATCAGCCCCAGCATTTT | CASRQGFNQPQHF
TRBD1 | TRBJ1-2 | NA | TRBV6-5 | TGTGCCAGCAGTTACGGCCAGGGGGCGCTTAATGGCTACACCTTC | CASSYGQGALNGYTF
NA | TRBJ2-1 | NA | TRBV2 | TGTGCCAGCAGGAACGACCAGAACAATGAGCAGTTCTTC | CASRNDQNNEQFF
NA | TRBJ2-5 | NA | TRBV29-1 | TGCAGCGTTGATACGGCCGAAGAGACCCAGTACTTC | CSVDTAEETQYF
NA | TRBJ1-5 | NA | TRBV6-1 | TGTGCCAGCAGTGAATTAACTGGAGGACAGCCCCAGCATTTT | CASSELTGGQPQHF
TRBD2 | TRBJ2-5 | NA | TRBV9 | TGTGCCAGCAGCGTAGCCACGGGGGGGTCCGAGGAGACCCAGTACTTC | CASSVATGGSEETQYF
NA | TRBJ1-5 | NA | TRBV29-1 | TGCAGCGTTGTAGTGCCAGGAGGATATCAGCCCCAGCATTTT | CSVVVPGGYQPQHF
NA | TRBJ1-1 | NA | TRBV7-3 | TGTGCCAGCAGCTTAAGTGGGGGCACTGAAGCTTTCTTT | CASSLSGGTEAFF
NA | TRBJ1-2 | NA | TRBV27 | TGTGCCAGCAGTTTATCCAGATACAGGATCGGCTACACCTTC | CASSLSRYRIGYTF
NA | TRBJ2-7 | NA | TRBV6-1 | TGTGCCAGCAACCGCCTCTTTACCCGCGAGCAGTACTTC | CASNRLFTREQYF
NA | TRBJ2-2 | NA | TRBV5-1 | TGCGCCAGCAGCATTCAGAACACCGGGGAGCTGTTTTTT | CASSIQNTGELFF
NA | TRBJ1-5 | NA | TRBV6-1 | TGTGCCAGCAGTGAAGCACAGGGACAGCCCCAGCATTTT | CASSEAQGQPQHF
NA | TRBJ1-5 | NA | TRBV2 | TGTGCCAGCAGTAGGGGGAGCCAGCCCCAGCATTTT | CASSRGSQPQHF
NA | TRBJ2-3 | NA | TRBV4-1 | TGCGCCAGCAGCCAAGACGTCGTGCACACAGATACGCAGTATTTT | CASSQDVVHTDTQYF
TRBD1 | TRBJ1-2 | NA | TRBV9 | TGTGCCAGCAGCGTGAGTGGGACAGGACTCTATGGCTACACCTTC | CASSVSGTGLYGYTF
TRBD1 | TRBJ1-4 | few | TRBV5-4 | TGTGCCAGCAGCTTGAGAGGGGGCAGTGAAAAACTGTTTTTT | CASSLRGGSEKLFF
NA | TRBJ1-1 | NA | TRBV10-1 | TGCGCCAGCAGTGACAAGATCGGGGCCGCCGGAACCCGTACAGAAGCTTTCTTT | CASSDKIGAAGTRTEAFF
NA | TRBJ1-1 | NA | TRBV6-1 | TGTGCCAGCAGTGCAACGGGACACCTGAACACTGAAGCTTTCTTT | CASSATGHLNTEAFF
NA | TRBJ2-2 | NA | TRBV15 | TGTGCCACCAGCAGAGATAGAGGGACAACGAACACCGGGGAGCTGTTTTTT | CATSRDRGTTNTGELFF
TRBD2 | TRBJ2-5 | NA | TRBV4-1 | TGCGCCAGCAGACGCGGACTAGCGGGAGTCCGGCAAGAGACCCAGTACTTC | CASRRGLAGVRQETQYF
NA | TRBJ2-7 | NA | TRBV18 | TGTGCCAGCTCAATCGGAATCGAGCAGTACTTC | CASSIGIEQYF
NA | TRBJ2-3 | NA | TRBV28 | TGTGCCAGCAGTTTGAGGTCGGGGCACACAGATACGCAGTATTTT | CASSLRSGHTDTQYF
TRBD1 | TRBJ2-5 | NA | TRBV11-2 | TGTGCCAGCAGCAAAACAGGGGGAGAGACCCAGTACTTC | CASSKTGGETQYF
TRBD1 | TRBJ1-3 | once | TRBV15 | TGTGCCACCAGCAGAGATCCGGGACAGGGGCTTCGAAACACCATATATTTT | CATSRDPGQGLRNTIYF
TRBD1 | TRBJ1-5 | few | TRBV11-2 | TGTGCCAGCAGCTTAGGGCAGGGGGGACAGCCCCAGCATTTT | CASSLGQGGQPQHF
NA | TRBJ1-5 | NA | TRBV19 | TGTGCCAGTAGGTGGGATCAGCCCCAGCATTTT | CASRWDQPQHF
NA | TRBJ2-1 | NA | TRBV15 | TGTGCCACCAGCAGAGATCTGGACCAGGCCAATGAGCAGTTCTTC | CATSRDLDQANEQFF
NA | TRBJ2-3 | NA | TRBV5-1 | TGCGCCAGCAGCTTGGGCAGGGCTAACACAGATACGCAGTATTTT | CASSLGRANTDTQYF
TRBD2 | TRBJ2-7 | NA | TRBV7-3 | TGTGCCAGCAGCTTACAAGCGGGGGACCTCTACGAGCAGTACTTC | CASSLQAGDLYEQYF
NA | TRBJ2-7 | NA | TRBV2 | TGTGCCAGCAGAGAAGAGGAGGGTCCCTACGAGCAGTACTTC | CASREEEGPYEQYF
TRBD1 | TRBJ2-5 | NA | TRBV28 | TGTGCCAGCAGTTTTGGCGAGACAGGGGGCGAGGAGACCCAGTACTTC | CASSFGETGGEETQYF
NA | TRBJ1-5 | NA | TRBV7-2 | TGTGCCAGCAGCTACAGGGTGGATCAGCCCCAGCATTTT | CASSYRVDQPQHF
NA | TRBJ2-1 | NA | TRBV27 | TGTGCCAGCAGTGTTTTCTATTCCCGAGGCAATGAGCAGTTCTTC | CASSVFYSRGNEQFF